Detailed here is one T cell receptor (beta chain). Patients were excluded for autoimmune disease history or systemic immunosuppression. The repertoire was sequenced with immunoSEQ multiplex PCR; TCRdb's copy has only in-frame clones and lacks some. The sample yields tens of thousands of clones, 80% to 90% seen once. This record comes from a study of OX40 agonist ivuxolimab in advanced cancers. Study-level background: Hepatocellular carcinoma, melanoma, renal cell or head and neck cancer occurred in dose-escalation patients.

The V gene's germline CDR1 is MNHEY and CDR2 SVGAGI. The CDR3 has 14 amino acids. Trimming shortened V by 0 bases and J by 5 bases, and 10 bases separated the two germline ends. The gene calls are TRBV6-5 and TRBJ2-5; weak D call: TRBD2 (6 bases). This clonotype was obtained from an adult with an advanced solid tumor such as melanoma, head and neck, liver or kidney cancer. Sample: CD4+ or CD8+ T cells sorted from blood, taken in a trial of the OX40 agonist ivuxolimab. As DNA, the CDR3 is TGTGCCAGCAGTTACTCGGGGAGCGGGGAGACCCAGTACTTC. Translated, it gives CASSYSGSGETQYF.